This is a list of T cell receptor beta chains from one sample in a study of blood T cells in healthy people across ages. One entry per CDR3 protein, called by TCRdb with MiXCR from the 5' RACE reads. The sample contains about 590,000 distinct CDR3 sequences, 25% to 35% of which appear only once. The material sequenced was blood. These receptors originate from a woman aged 80 or over in good health. Each CDR3 is given with its conserved first and last residue. A D gene is named only where the DNA matches it firmly. Clone sizes are given selectively: once, few, many, or a class where the clone is expanded.

j_call d_call clone_size v_call cdr3_nt cdr3_aa
TRBJ1-1 NA few TRBV30 TGTGCCTGGCGGACGGGGAACACTGAAGCTTTCTTT CAWRTGNTEAFF
TRBJ2-7 TRBD1 many TRBV29-1 TGCAGCGGACAGGGGGCCGGGACCTACGAGCAGTACTTC CSGQGAGTYEQYF
TRBJ2-5 TRBD1 NA TRBV7-2 TGTGCCAGCAGCAAGGGACAGACCCAAGAGACCCAGTACTTC CASSKGQTQETQYF
TRBJ2-3 TRBD1 NA TRBV3-1 TGTGCCAGCAGCCAAGGACCATCACAGGGGGCCAGGGATACGCAGTATTTT CASSQGPSQGARDTQYF
TRBJ2-7 NA many TRBV9 TGTGCCAGCAGCACCGGACCCGACGGGATGGGGCAGTACTTC CASSTGPDGMGQYF
TRBJ2-2 NA few TRBV24-1 TGTGCCACCAGTGACCCGACGAAAGAAACGAACACCGGGGAGCTGTTTTTT CATSDPTKETNTGELFF
TRBJ1-1 NA few TRBV6-6 TGTGCCAGCAGTTACTCAACGATGAACACTGAAGCTTTCTTT CASSYSTMNTEAFF
TRBJ2-6 NA NA TRBV5-5 TGTGCCAGCAGCTTAGATCCAAGTTCGACCGTCCTGACTTTC CASSLDPSSTVLTF
TRBJ1-1 NA NA TRBV7-2 TGTGCCAGCAGCTTAGCGAGGGCCCTAGGGACTGAAGCTTTCTTT CASSLARALGTEAFF
TRBJ2-1 TRBD2 NA TRBV7-3 TGTGCCAGCAGCTCAGACGCGGGGGTGGATGAGCAGTTCTTC CASSSDAGVDEQFF
TRBJ2-3 TRBD2 many TRBV11-2 TGTGCCAGCAGCGCCCGACTAGCGGGGGGCACAGATACGCAGTATTTT CASSARLAGGTDTQYF
TRBJ1-6 NA NA TRBV28 TGTGCCTGCAGTCCGGACAGCTCCTATAATTCACCCCTCCACTTT CACSPDSSYNSPLHF
TRBJ1-4 TRBD1 many TRBV27 TGTGCCAGCACTTACGGGACAGGGGAGGGGAAACTGTTTTTT CASTYGTGEGKLFF
TRBJ1-1 NA few TRBV6-5 TGTGCCAGCCGGCGGACGAGGTGGGACACTGAAGCTTTCTTT CASRRTRWDTEAFF
TRBJ1-2 TRBD1 NA TRBV20-1 TGCAGTGCTCCCTTTCGCCAGGGGGGGAAAGGCTACACCTTC CSAPFRQGGKGYTF
TRBJ2-7 TRBD1 NA TRBV15 TGTGCCACCAGCCCCCGGGACAGAGAATACGAGCAGTACTTC CATSPRDREYEQYF
TRBJ2-3 TRBD2 many TRBV7-2 TGTGCCAGCAGCTTTCGTCTAGCGGGGGGGGAGAGCACAGATACGCAGTATTTT CASSFRLAGGESTDTQYF
TRBJ1-1 NA NA TRBV7-9 TGTGCCAGCACCCTACAGGTTAACACTGAAGCTTTCTTT CASTLQVNTEAFF
TRBJ2-3 TRBD2 many TRBV7-2 TGTGCCAGCAGCTTAGTTGGGGGGACTAGCGGGGGGGCTACAGATACGCAGTATTTT CASSLVGGTSGGATDTQYF
TRBJ2-5 NA NA TRBV12-3/TRBV12-4 TGTACCAGCAGTACCGGGACGAAACAAGAGACCCAGTACTTC CTSSTGTKQETQYF
TRBJ1-4 NA NA TRBV4-3 TGCGCCAGCAGCCCGTATCTACCAGAAGGGGCGCGGGATGAAAAACTGTTTTTT CASSPYLPEGARDEKLFF
TRBJ2-7 NA NA TRBV7-2 TGTGCCAGCAGCTTAGCGGCAGGCAGCCCCTACGAGCAGTACTTC CASSLAAGSPYEQYF
TRBJ2-1 NA many TRBV12-3/TRBV12-4 TGTGCCAGCAGCCCGGCGACCTATATCCAGTTCTTC CASSPATYIQFF
TRBJ2-1 NA many TRBV15 TGTGCCACCAGCAGGAGGGCCCCCGGGGAGGATGAGCAGTTCTTC CATSRRAPGEDEQFF
TRBJ1-2 NA many TRBV7-8 TGTGCCAGCAGCCCCGGCAACGGTGGCTACACCTTC CASSPGNGGYTF
TRBJ1-1 NA NA TRBV29-1 TGCAGCGTCTGGAAACGGGATACTGGGATGAGCACTGAAGCTTTCTTT CSVWKRDTGMSTEAFF
TRBJ2-1 NA many TRBV3-1 TGTGCCAGCAGCCAAGATGTCAATTACAATGAGCAGTTCTTC CASSQDVNYNEQFF
TRBJ2-1 TRBD2 many TRBV5-1 TGCGCCAGCAGCTCGACCGTACTAGCGGGGGTTGGAAATGAGCAGTTCTTC CASSSTVLAGVGNEQFF
TRBJ2-7 NA NA TRBV7-9 TGTGCCAGCGGCCACAGGGAGTACGAGCAGTACTTC CASGHREYEQYF
TRBJ2-7 NA few TRBV28 TGTGCCAGCAGTTTACCAAGAGGGAGCGCGGTACCCTACGAGCAGTACTTC CASSLPRGSAVPYEQYF
TRBJ1-1 TRBD1 NA TRBV20-1 TGCAGTGCTCCAGGGGGGCCAGGGGGCCGGGGCACTGAAGCTTTCTTT CSAPGGPGGRGTEAFF
TRBJ1-2 NA NA TRBV7-2 TGTGCCAGCAGCTTGGAGAGAATCGATGGCTACACCTTC CASSLERIDGYTF
TRBJ2-7 TRBD2 many TRBV20-1 TGCAGTGCTGACCCTCTAGCGGGGGGATCCTACGAGCAGTACTTC CSADPLAGGSYEQYF
TRBJ2-7 NA few TRBV30 TGTGCCTGGACTGTATCGGGGTTCGAGCAGTACTTC CAWTVSGFEQYF
TRBJ2-5 TRBD2 many TRBV6-1 TGTGCCAGCAGTGAACTAGCGGGGGGCAGGGCCTCAGAGACCCAGTACTTC CASSELAGGRASETQYF
TRBJ1-1 TRBD1 many TRBV5-1 TGCGCCAGCAGTCTAAAGGGACAGGGTGCTGAAGCTTTCTTT CASSLKGQGAEAFF
TRBJ2-3 NA NA TRBV20-1 TGCAGTGCTAGTACGACGAGCGAGTTTACAGATGCGCAGTATTTT CSASTTSEFTDAQYF
TRBJ1-2 NA many TRBV4-1 TGCGCCAGCAGCCGAGAAGCTAGCCAGGGTTTCTATGGCTACACCTTC CASSREASQGFYGYTF
TRBJ2-1 NA many TRBV5-1 TGCGCCAGCAGCTTTGGATGGTCTACGGGGAGCAATGAGCAGTTCTTC CASSFGWSTGSNEQFF
TRBJ2-3 NA many TRBV20-1 TGCAGCACACGTGGGCGCACGAGATCGGCAGATACGCAGTATTTT CSTRGRTRSADTQYF
TRBJ2-1 NA many TRBV7-9 TGTGCCACCGCAGTGGGGGTCTCCTACAATGAGCAGTTCTTC CATAVGVSYNEQFF
TRBJ1-1 NA few TRBV7-2 TGTGCCAGCAGACGAACGAGCCTAGCGGACACTGAAGCTTTCTTT CASRRTSLADTEAFF
TRBJ1-5 NA many TRBV6-2/TRBV6-3 TGTGCCAGCAGGAGGGTGGGAAACATCAATCAGCCCCAGCATTTT CASRRVGNINQPQHF
TRBJ1-2 NA NA TRBV5-1 TGCGCCAGCAGCTTTTTGCAGGGTGAGGGCTACACCTTC CASSFLQGEGYTF
TRBJ1-1 TRBD1 NA TRBV27 TGTGCCAGCAGTTTATTGACAGGGGGTCACACTGAAGCTTTCTTT CASSLLTGGHTEAFF
TRBJ2-7 NA NA TRBV9 TGTGCCAGCAGCGTTTCAGGGGACAACGAGCAGTACTTC CASSVSGDNEQYF
TRBJ2-1 TRBD2 many TRBV6-6 TGTGCCAGCAGTTACCCAGGACTAGCGGAGTACAATGAGCAGTTCTTC CASSYPGLAEYNEQFF
TRBJ1-2 TRBD1 many TRBV6-6 TGTGCCAGCAGCCCTGGGACAGGGGGCCGGTTATGGTATGGCTACACCTTC CASSPGTGGRLWYGYTF
TRBJ1-5 NA few TRBV7-2 TGTGCCAGCAGCTTAGCCTCGGGCAGGGGCCAGCCCCAGCATTTT CASSLASGRGQPQHF
TRBJ2-7 TRBD1 few TRBV4-1 TGCGCCAGCAGCCCTGCCGGGACAGGGGGCGAACTCTGGAAAGAGCAGTACTTC CASSPAGTGGELWKEQYF
TRBJ1-1 NA NA TRBV9 TGTGCCAGCAGTTACGACCGGGCTACTGAAGCTTTCTTT CASSYDRATEAFF